This TCR beta chain appears in the sequencing data of a study of T cells in Graves' hyperthyroidism and ophthalmopathy. On the study more broadly: Blood was drawn when the patient was first diagnosed and still untreated.

Amplified regions were TCR beta CDR3 sequences from RNA transcripts. Initially, a first-round RT-PCR of the TCR CDR3 employed the HTBI primer set. TCRdb processed the multiplex PCR reads anew with MiXCR; each CDR3 protein has one entry. The sample comprises hundreds of thousands of distinct CDR3 sequences, 24% of which are singletons, and about 11% rests with the top ten. Trimming removed 4 bases at V and 5 bases at J, with 14 bases between. This CDR3 has 14 residues. CDR1 SGHAT and CDR2 FQNNGV come from the germline V gene. General observations from the study: Ophthalmopathy was identified by the model a median 6.5 months ahead of onset.

This clonotype was recorded a few times. Its antigen is as yet unknown. A NOSPECS grade of at least 4, a Clinical Activity Score of at least 3 and duration under 3 months were recorded in ophthalmopathy patients. V gene TRBV11-2 combines with J gene TRBJ2-5; D is possibly TRBD1 (5 bases). This sequence was found in a woman in her twenties or thirties with Graves' ophthalmopathy. Sample: blood. CDR3: CASSWGRAWETQYF. The CDR3 coding sequence is TGTGCCAGCAGCTGGGGCCGGGCGTGGGAGACCCAGTACTTC. Variable domain in full (rest from reference TRBV11-2 and TRBJ2-5): EAGVAQSPRYKIIEKRQSVAFWCNPISGHATLYWYQQILGQGPKLLIQFQNNGVVDDSQLPKDRFSAERLKGVDSTLKIQPAKLEDSAVYLCASSWGRAWETQYFGPGTRLLVL.